This T cell receptor (beta chain) emerged from a study of CD4 T cells in relation to SARS-CoV-2 and coronaviruses. Across the whole study: PBMCs were cultured with antigen for approximately nine days before TCR beta sequencing. Controls used an HIV-1 Nef peptide pool or no peptide.

Germline V gene data show CDR1 as SGHTA and CDR2 as FQGNSA. CDR3 size: 14 residues. Trimming removed 0 bases from V and 0 bases from J, with 3 bases in between. Unexposed donor CD4+ T cells date from 2011-2018, before the COVID-19 pandemic. Isolation of CD4+ T cells took place after about 9 days in culture. PBMCs were plated at around 2.1 million per well in IL-2-containing medium. The study, taken as a whole, reports: No donor gave both pre-pandemic and post-infection samples.

Assay: immunoSEQ multiplex PCR; the TCRdb copy retains only in-frame clones and omits some. The table lists approximately 25,000 clones, 70% to 75% of them singletons. Concerning this clone itself: Its target is not known.

Sequenced input: CD4+ T cells from PBMCs, cultured in vitro. The receptor's source is a human donor in good health. The rearrangement links TRBV7-2 to TRBJ2-4; no definite D call. CDR3 in amino acids: CASSLAGAKNIQYF. CDR3 DNA: TGTGCCAGCAGCTTAGCGGGAGCCAAAAACATTCAGTACTTC. Together with reference TRBV7-2 and TRBJ2-4, the CDR3 gives the full variable domain: GAGVSQSPSNKVTEKGKDVELRCDPISGHTALYWYRQSLGQGLEFLIYFQGNSAPDKSGLPSDRFSAERTGGSVSTLTIQRTQQEDSAVYLCASSLAGAKNIQYFGAGTRLSVL.